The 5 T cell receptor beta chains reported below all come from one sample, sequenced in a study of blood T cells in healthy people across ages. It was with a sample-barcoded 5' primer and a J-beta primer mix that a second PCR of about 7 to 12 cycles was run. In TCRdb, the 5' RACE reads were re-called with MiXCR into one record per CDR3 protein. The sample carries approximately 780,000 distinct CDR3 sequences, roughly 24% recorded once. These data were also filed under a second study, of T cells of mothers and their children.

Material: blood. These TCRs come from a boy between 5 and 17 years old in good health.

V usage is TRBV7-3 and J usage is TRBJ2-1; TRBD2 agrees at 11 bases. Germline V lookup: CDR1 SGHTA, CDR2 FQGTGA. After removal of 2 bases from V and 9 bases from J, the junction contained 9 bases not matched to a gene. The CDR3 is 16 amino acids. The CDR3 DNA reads TGTGCCAGCAGCTTATCGCTAGCGGGGGGCGGGAGTGAGCAGTTCTTC. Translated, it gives CASSLSLAGGGSEQFF.

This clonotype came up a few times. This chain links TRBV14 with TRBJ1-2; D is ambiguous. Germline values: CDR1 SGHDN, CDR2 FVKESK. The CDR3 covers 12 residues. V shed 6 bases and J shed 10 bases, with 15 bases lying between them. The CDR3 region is CASSLGRRIYTF. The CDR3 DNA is TGTGCCAGCAGTCTAGGACGGAGGATCTACACCTTC.

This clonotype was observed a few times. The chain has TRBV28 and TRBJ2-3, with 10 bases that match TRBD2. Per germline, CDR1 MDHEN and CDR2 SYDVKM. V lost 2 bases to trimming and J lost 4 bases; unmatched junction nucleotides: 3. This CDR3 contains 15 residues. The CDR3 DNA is TGTGCCAGCAGTTTAGGAGCGGGGGGGGCAGATACGCAGTATTTT. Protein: CASSLGAGGADTQYF.

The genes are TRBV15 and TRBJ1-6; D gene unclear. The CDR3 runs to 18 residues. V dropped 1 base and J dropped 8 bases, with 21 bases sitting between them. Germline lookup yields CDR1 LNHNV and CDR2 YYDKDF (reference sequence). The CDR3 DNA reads TGTGCCACCAGCAGAGCGGCCAAATTAAGCGTTACGTATTCACCCCTCCACTTT. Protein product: CATSRAAKLSVTYSPLHF.

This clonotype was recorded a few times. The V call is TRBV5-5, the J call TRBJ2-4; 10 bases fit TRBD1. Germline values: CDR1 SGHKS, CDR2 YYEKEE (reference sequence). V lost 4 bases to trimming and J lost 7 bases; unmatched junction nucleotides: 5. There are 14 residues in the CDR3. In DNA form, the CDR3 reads TGTGCCAGCAGCACCGGGACAGGGGCTAACATTCAGTACTTC. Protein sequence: CASSTGTGANIQYF.